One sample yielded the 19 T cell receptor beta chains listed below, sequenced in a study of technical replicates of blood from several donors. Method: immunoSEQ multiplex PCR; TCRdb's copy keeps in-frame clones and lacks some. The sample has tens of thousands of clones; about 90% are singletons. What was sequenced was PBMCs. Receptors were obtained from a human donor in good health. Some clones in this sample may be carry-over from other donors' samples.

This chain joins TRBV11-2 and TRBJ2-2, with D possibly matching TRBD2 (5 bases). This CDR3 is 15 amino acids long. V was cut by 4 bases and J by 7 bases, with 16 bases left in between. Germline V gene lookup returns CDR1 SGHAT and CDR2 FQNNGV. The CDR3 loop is CASSSPRGLGGELFF. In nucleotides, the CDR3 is TGTGCCAGCAGCTCACCGAGAGGGTTGGGCGGGGAGCTGTTTTTT.

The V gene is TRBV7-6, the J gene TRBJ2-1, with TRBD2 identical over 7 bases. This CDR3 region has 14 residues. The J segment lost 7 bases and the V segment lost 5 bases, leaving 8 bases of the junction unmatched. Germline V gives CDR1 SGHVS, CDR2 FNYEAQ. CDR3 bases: TGTGCCAGCAGCGGATGGACTAGGCTAAATGAGCAGTTCTTC. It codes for CASSGWTRLNEQFF.

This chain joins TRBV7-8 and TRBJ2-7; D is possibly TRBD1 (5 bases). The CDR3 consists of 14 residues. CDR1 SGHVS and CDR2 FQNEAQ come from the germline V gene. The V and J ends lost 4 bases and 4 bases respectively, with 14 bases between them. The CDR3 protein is CASSSSGKGYEQYF. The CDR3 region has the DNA TGTGCCAGCAGCTCGTCAGGGAAGGGTTACGAGCAGTACTTC.

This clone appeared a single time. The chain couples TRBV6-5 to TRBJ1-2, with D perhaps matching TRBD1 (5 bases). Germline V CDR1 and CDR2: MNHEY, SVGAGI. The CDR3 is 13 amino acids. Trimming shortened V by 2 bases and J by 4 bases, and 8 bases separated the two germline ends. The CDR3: CASSYDGGYGYTF. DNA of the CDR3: TGTGCCAGCAGTTACGACGGGGGCTATGGCTACACCTTC.

CDR3 loop: CSVLIAFGDTQYF. The CDR3 DNA reads as TGCAGCGTTCTAATCGCTTTTGGAGATACGCAGTATTTT. The chain is built from TRBV29-1 and TRBJ2-3, with no clear D. The CDR3 spans 13 residues. The germline gives CDR1 SQVTM, CDR2 ANQGSEA. V lost 5 bases to trimming and J lost 5 bases, with 14 bases between them.

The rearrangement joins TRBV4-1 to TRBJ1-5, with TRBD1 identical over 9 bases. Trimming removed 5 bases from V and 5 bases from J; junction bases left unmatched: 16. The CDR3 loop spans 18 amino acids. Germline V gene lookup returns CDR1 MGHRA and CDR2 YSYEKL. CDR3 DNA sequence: TGCGCCAGCAGCAAATCCCCCGGCCGGGACAGGGCGGATCAGCCCCAGCATTTT. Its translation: CASSKSPGRDRADQPQHF.

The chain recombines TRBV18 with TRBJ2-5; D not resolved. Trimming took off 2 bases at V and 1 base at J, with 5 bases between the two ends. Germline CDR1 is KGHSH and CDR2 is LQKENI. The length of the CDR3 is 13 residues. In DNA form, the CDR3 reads TGTGCCAGCTCACCAGGCGGCCAAGAGACCCAGTACTTC. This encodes CASSPGGQETQYF. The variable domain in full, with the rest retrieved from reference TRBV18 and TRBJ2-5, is NAGVMQNPRHLVRRRGQEARLRCSPMKGHSHVYWYRQLPEEGLKFMVYLQKENIIDESGMPKERFSAEFPKEGPSILRIQQVVRGDSAAYFCASSPGGQETQYFGPGTRLLVL.

The chain's CDR3 is CASSPGTPKETQYF. The CDR3, as DNA: TGTGCCAGCTCACCGGGGACACCAAAAGAGACCCAGTACTTC. V is TRBV18 and J is TRBJ2-5; TRBD1 might be the D (6 bases). Germline CDR1 reads KGHSH; CDR2 reads LQKENI. This CDR3 region has 14 residues. Trimming removed 3 bases at V and 3 bases at J, with 11 bases between.

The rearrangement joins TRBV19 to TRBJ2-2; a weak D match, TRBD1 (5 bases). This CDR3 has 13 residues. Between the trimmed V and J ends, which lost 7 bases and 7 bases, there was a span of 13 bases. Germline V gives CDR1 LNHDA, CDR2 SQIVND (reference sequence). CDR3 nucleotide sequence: TGTGCCAGTATTGGGGCAAAGGGCGGGGAGCTGTTTTTT. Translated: CASIGAKGGELFF.

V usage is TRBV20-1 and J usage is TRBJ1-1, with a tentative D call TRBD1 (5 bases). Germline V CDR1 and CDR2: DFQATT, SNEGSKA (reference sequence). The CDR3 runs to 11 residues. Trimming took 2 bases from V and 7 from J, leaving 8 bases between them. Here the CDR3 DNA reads TGCAGTGCTAGACAAGACAGTGAAGCTTTCTTT. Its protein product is CSARQDSEAFF.

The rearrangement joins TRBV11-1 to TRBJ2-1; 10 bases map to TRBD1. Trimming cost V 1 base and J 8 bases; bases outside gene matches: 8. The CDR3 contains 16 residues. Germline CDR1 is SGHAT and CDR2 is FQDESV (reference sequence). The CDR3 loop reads CASSLGRDRGLDEQFF. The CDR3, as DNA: TGTGCCAGCAGCTTAGGGCGGGACAGGGGTTTGGATGAGCAGTTCTTC.

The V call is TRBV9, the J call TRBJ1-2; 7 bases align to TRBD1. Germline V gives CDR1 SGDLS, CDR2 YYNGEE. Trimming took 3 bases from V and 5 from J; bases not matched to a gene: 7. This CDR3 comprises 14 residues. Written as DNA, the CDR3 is TGTGCCAGCAGCGACGGGGGCAGGGGGTATGGCTACACCTTC. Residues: CASSDGGRGYGYTF.

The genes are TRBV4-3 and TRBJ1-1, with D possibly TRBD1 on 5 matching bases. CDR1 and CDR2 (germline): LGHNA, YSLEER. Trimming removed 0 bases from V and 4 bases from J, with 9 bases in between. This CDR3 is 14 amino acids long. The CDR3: CASSQDWGGTEAFF. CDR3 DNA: TGCGCCAGCAGCCAAGATTGGGGGGGCACTGAAGCTTTCTTT.

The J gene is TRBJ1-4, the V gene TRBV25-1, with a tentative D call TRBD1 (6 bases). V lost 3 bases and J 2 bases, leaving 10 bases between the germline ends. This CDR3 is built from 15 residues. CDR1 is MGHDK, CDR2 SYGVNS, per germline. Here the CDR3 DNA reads TGTGCCAGCAGTGATATCAGGGGTACTAATGAAAAACTGTTTTTT. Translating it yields CASSDIRGTNEKLFF.

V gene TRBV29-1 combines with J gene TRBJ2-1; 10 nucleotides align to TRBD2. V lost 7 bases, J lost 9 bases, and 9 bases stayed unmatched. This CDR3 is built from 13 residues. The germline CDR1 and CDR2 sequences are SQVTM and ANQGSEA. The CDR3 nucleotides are TGCAGCGGAACTAGCGGGGTTCGAATTGAGCAGTTCTTC. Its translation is CSGTSGVRIEQFF.

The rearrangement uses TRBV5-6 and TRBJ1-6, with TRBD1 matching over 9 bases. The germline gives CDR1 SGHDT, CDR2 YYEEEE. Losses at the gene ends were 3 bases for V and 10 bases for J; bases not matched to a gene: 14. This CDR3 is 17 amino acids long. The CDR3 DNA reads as TGTGCCAGCAGCTCTCTTGGGGGGACAGGGAGTCTGTCACCCCTCCACTTT. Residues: CASSSLGGTGSLSPLHF.

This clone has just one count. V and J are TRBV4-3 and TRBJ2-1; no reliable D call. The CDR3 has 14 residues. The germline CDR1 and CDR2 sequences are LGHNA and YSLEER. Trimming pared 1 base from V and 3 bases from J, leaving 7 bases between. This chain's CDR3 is CASSQATSYNEQFF. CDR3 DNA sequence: TGCGCCAGCAGCCAAGCTACGAGCTACAATGAGCAGTTCTTC.

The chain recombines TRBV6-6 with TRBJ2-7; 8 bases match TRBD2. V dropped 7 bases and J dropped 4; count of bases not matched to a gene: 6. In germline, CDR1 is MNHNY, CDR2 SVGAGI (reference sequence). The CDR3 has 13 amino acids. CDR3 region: CASTREGGYEQYF. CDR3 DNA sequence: TGTGCCAGCACCCGGGAGGGGGGGTACGAGCAGTACTTC.

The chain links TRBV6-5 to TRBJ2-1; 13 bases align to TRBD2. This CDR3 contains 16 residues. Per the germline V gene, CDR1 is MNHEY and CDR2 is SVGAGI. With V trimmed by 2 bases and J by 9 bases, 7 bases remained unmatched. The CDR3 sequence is CASSYTSGRASGEQFF. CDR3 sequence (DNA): TGTGCCAGCAGTTACACTAGCGGGAGGGCCAGTGGTGAGCAGTTCTTC.